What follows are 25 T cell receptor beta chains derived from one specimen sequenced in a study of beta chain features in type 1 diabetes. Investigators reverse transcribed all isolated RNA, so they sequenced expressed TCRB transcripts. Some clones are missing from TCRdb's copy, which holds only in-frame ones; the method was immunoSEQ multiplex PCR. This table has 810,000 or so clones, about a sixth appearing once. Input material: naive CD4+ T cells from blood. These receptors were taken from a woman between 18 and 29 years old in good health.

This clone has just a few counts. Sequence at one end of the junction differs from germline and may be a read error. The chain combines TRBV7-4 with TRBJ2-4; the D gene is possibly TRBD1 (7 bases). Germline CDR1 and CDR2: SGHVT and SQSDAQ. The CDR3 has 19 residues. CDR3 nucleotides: TGTGCCAGCAGCTTAGGCCCAGGGGGAGGAAGCGCGGGCGTAACTATTCGGTACTTC. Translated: CASSLGPGGGSAGVTIRYF.

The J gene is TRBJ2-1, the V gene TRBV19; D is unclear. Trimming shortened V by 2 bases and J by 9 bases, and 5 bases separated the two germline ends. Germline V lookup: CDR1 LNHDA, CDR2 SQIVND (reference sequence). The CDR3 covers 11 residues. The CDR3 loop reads CASSISSEQFF. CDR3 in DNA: TGTGCCAGTAGTATAAGTAGTGAGCAGTTCTTC.

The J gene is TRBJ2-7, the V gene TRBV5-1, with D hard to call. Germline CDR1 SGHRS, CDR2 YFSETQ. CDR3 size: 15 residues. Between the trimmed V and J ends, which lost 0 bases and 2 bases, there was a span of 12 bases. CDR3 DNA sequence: TGCGCCAGCAGCTTGGCAACAGCGAAACCCTACGAGCAGTACTTC. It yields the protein CASSLATAKPYEQYF. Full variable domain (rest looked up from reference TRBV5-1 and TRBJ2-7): KAGVTQTPRYLIKTRGQQVTLSCSPISGHRSVSWYQQTPGQGLQFLFEYFSETQRNKGNFPGRFSGRQFSNSRSEMNVSTLELGDSALYLCASSLATAKPYEQYFGPGTRLTVT.

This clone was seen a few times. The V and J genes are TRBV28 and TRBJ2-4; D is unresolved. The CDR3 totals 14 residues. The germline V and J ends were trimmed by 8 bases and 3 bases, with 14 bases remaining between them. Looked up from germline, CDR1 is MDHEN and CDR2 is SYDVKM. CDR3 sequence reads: CASGEVWGKNIQYF. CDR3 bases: TGTGCCAGCGGAGAGGTCTGGGGCAAAAACATTCAGTACTTC.

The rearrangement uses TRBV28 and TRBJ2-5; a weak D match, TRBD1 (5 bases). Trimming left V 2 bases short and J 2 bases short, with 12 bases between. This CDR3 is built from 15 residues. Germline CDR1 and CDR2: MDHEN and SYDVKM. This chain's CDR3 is CASSLGRRGQETQYF. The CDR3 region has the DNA TGTGCCAGCAGTTTAGGGCGAAGGGGACAAGAGACCCAGTACTTC.

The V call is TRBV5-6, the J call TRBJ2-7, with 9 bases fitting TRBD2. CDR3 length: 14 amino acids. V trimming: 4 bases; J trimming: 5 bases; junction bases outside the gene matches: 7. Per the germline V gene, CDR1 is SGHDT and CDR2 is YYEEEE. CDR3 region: CASSGSTSGHEQYF. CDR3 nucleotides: TGTGCCAGCAGCGGGTCGACTAGCGGCCACGAGCAGTACTTC.

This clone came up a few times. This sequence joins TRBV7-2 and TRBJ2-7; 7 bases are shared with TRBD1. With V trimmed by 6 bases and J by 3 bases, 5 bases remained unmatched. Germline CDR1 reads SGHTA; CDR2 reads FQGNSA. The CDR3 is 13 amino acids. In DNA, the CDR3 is TGTGCCAGCAGTTTAACAGGGGACTACGAGCAGTACTTC. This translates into CASSLTGDYEQYF.

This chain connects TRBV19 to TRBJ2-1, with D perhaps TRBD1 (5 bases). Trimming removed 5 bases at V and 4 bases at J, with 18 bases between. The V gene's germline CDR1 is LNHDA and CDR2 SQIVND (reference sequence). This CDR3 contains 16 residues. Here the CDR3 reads CASSSPRGNTYNEQFF. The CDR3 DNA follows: TGTGCCAGTAGTTCTCCAAGGGGCAATACTTACAATGAGCAGTTCTTC.

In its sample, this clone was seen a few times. CDR3 nucleotide sequence: TGCGCCAGCAGCGCCGGGGCCCTTGGTCATGGGGCCAACGTCCTGACTTTC. Its translation is CASSAGALGHGANVLTF. This chain uses TRBV5-1 with TRBJ2-6; D might be TRBD1 or TRBD2, each matching 5 bases. Germline CDR1 and CDR2: SGHRS and YFSETQ. The CDR3 length is 17 residues. The V and J ends lost 4 bases and 3 bases respectively, with 17 bases between them.

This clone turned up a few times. CDR3 coding DNA: TGTGCCAGTAGTACAGTTGGTAGCGGGAGGTTCGAGCAGTACTTC. Amino acid sequence: CASSTVGSGRFEQYF. The rearrangement links TRBV19 to TRBJ2-7; 10 positions agree with TRBD2. The CDR3 spans 15 residues. The V gene's germline CDR1 is LNHDA and CDR2 SQIVND (reference sequence). Trimming cost V 4 bases and J 6 bases; bases outside gene matches: 9.

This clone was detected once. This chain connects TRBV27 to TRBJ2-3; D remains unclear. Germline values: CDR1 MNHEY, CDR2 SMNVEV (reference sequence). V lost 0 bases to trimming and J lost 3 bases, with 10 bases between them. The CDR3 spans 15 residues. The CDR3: CASSLSYLNTDTQYF. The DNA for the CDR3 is TGTGCCAGCAGTTTATCGTATCTCAATACAGATACGCAGTATTTT.

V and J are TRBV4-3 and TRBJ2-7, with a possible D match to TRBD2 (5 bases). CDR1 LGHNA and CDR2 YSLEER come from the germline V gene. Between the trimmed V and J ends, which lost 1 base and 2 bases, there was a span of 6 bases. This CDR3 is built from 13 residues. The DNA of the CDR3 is TGCGCCAGCAGCCAAGCCGGGACCTACGAGCAGTACTTC. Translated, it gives CASSQAGTYEQYF.

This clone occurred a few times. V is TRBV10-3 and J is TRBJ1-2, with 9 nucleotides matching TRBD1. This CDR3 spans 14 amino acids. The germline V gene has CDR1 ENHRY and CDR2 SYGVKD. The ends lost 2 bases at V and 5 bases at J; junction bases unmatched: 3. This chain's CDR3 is CAISEETGGYGYTF. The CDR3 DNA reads TGTGCCATCAGTGAGGAGACAGGGGGATATGGCTACACCTTC.

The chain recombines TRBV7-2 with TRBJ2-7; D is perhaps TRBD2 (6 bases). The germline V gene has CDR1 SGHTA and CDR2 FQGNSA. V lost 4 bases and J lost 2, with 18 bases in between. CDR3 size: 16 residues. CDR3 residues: CASSSGGGRGTYEQYF. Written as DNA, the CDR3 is TGTGCCAGCAGCTCCGGCGGTGGGCGGGGAACCTACGAGCAGTACTTC.

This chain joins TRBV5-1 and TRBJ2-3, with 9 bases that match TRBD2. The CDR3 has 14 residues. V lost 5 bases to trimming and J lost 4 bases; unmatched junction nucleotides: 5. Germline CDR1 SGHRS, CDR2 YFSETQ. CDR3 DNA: TGCGCCAGCAGAATAGCGGGAGTTTCAGATACGCAGTATTTT. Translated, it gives CASRIAGVSDTQYF.

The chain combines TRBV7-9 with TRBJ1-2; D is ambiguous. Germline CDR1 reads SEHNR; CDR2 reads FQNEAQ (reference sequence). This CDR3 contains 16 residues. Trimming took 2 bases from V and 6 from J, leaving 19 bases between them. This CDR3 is CASSLSNLRAKDGYTF. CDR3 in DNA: TGTGCCAGCAGCTTAAGTAACCTGAGGGCAAAGGATGGCTACACCTTC.

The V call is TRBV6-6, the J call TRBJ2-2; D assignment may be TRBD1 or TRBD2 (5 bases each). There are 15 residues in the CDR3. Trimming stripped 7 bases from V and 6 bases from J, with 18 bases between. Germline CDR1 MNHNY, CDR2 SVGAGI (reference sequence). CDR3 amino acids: CASTRLGRGAGELFF. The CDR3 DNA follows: TGTGCCAGCACTCGGCTCGGCCGAGGGGCCGGGGAGCTGTTTTTT.

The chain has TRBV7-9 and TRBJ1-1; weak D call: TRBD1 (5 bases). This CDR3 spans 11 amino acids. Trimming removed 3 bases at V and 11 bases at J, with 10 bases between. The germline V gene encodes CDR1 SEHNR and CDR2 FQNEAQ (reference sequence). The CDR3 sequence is CASSLTEQAFF. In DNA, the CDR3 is TGTGCCAGCAGCTTGACAGAACAGGCTTTCTTT.

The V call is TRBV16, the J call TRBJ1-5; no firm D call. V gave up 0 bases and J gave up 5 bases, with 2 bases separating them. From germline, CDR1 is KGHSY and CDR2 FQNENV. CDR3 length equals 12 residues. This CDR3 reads CASSQSYQPQHF. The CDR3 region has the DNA TGTGCCAGCAGCCAATCCTATCAGCCCCAGCATTTT.

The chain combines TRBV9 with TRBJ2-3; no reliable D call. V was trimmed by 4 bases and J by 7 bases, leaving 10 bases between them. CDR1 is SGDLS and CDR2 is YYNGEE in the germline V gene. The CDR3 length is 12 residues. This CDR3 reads CASSPVGNTQYF. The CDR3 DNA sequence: TGTGCCAGCAGCCCTGTGGGGAATACGCAGTATTTT.

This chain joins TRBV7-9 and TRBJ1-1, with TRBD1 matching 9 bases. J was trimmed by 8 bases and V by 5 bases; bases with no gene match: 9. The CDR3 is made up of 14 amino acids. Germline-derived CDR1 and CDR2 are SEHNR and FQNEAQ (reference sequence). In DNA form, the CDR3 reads TGTGCCAGCAGCCCCTCCATAACAGGGGGCGAAGCTTTCTTT. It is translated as CASSPSITGGEAFF.

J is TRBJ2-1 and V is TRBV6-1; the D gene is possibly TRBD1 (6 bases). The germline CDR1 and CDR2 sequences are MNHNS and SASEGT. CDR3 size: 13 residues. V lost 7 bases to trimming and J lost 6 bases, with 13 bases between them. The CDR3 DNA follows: TGTGCCAGCAATGGGGGCTCATTCAATGAGCAGTTCTTC. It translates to CASNGGSFNEQFF.

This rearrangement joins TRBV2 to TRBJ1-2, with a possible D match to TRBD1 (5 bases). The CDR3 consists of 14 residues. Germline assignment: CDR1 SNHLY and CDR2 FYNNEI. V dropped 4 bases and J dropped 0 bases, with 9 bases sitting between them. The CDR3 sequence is CASSVTGANYGYTF. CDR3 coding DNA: TGTGCCAGCAGTGTAACAGGAGCTAACTATGGCTACACCTTC.

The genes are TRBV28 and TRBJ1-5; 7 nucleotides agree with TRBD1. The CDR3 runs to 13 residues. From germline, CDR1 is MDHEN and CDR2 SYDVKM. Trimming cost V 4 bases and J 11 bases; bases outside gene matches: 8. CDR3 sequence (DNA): TGTGCCAGCAGTTCTGGACAGGTCGGGGCCCAGCATTTT. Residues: CASSSGQVGAQHF. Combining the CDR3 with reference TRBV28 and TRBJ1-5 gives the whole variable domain DVKVTQSSRYLVKRTGEKVFLECVQDMDHENMFWYRQDPGLGLRLIYFSYDVKMKEKGDIPEGYSVSREKKERFSLILESASTNQTSMYLCASSSGQVGAQHFGDGTRLSIL.

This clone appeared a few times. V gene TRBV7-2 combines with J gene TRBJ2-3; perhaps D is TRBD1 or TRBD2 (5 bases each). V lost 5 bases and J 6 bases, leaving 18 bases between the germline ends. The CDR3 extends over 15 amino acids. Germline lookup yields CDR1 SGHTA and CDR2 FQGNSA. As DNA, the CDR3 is TGTGCCAGCAGCCGAGGGACGGCGGCGAGCGATACGCAGTATTTT. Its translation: CASSRGTAASDTQYF.